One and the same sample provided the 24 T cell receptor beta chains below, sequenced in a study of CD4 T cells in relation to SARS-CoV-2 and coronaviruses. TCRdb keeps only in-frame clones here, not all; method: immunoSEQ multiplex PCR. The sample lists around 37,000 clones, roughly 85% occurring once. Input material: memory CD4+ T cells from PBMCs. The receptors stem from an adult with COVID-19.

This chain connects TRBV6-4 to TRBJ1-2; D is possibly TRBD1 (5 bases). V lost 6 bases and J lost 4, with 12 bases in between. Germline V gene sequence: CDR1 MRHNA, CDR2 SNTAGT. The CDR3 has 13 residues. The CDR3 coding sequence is TGTGCCAGCAGCCCGGGACCGGGCTATGGCTACACCTTC. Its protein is CASSPGPGYGYTF.

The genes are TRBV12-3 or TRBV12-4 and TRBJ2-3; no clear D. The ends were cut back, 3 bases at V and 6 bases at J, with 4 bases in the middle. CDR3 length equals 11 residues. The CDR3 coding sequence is TGTGCCAGCAGTTTGCGTGATACGCAGTATTTT. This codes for CASSLRDTQYF.

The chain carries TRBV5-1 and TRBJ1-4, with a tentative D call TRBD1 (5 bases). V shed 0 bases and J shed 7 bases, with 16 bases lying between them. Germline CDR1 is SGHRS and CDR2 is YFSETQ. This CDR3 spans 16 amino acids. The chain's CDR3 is CASSLGGAQSGEKLFF. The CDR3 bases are TGCGCCAGCAGCTTGGGTGGGGCGCAGTCTGGTGAAAAACTGTTTTTT.

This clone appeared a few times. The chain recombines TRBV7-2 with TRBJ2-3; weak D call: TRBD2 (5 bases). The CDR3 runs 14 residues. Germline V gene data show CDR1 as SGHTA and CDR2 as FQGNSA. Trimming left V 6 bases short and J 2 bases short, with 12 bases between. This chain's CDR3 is CASREAVVTDTQYF. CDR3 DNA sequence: TGTGCCAGCAGGGAGGCCGTAGTCACAGATACGCAGTATTTT.

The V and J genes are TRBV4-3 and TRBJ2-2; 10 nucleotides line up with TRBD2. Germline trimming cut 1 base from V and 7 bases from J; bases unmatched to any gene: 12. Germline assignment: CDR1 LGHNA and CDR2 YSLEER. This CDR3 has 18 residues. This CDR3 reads CASSQVGSSGSNVGELFF. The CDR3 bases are TGCGCCAGCAGCCAAGTCGGGTCTAGCGGGAGCAATGTCGGGGAGCTGTTTTTT.

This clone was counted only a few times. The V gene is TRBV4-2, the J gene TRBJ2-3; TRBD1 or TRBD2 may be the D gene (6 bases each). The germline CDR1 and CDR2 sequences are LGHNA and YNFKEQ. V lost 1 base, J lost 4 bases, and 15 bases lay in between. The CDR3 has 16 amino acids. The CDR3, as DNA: TGTGCCAGCAGCCAAGCTGGTCCAGGGGAGGCAGATACGCAGTATTTT. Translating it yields CASSQAGPGEADTQYF.

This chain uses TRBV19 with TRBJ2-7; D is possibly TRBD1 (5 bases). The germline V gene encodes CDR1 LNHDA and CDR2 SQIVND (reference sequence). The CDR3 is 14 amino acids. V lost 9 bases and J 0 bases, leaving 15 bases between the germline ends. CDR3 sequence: CASTQTVRSYEQYF. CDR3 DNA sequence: TGTGCCAGCACACAGACAGTTCGCTCCTACGAGCAGTACTTC.

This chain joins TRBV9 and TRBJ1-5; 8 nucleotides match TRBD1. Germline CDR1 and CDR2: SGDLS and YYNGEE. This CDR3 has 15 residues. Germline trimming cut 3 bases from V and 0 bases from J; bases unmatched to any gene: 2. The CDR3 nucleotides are TGTGCCAGCAGCGCTCAGGGGGCTAGCAATCAGCCCCAGCATTTT. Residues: CASSAQGASNQPQHF.

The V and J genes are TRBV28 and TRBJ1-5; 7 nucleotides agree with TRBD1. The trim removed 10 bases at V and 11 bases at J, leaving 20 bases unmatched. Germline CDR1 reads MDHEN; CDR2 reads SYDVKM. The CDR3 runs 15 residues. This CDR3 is CATQIRDSFASAQHF. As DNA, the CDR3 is TGTGCCACACAGATAAGGGACAGTTTCGCGTCGGCCCAGCATTTT.

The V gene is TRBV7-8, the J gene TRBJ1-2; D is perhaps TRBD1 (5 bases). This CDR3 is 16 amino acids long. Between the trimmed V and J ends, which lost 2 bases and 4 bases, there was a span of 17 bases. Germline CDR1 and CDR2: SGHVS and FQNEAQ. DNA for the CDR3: TGTGCCAGCAGCTTATACTCGGCAGGGAGGGCCTATGGCTACACCTTC. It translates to CASSLYSAGRAYGYTF.

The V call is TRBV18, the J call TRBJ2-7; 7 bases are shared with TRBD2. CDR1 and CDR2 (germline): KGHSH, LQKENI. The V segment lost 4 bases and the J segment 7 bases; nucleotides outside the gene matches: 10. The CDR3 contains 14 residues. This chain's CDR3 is CASSLSGPAGEQYF. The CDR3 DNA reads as TGTGCCAGCTCACTTAGCGGGCCGGCGGGGGAGCAGTACTTC. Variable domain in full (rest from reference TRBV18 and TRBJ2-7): NAGVMQNPRHLVRRRGQEARLRCSPMKGHSHVYWYRQLPEEGLKFMVYLQKENIIDESGMPKERFSAEFPKEGPSILRIQQVVRGDSAAYFCASSLSGPAGEQYFGPGTRLTVT.

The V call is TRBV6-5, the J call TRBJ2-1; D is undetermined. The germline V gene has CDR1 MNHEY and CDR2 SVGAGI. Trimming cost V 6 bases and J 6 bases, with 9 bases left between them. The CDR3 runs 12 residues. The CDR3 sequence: CASRNAVNEQFF. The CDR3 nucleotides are TGTGCCAGCAGAAACGCGGTCAATGAGCAGTTCTTC.

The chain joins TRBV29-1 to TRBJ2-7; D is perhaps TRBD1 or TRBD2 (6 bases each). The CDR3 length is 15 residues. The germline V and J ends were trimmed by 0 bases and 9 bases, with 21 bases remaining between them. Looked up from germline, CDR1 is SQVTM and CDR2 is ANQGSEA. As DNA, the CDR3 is TGCAGCGTTGAAGAGGGGGGCGTCCCTCGACGGAGGCAGTACTTC. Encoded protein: CSVEEGGVPRRRQYF.

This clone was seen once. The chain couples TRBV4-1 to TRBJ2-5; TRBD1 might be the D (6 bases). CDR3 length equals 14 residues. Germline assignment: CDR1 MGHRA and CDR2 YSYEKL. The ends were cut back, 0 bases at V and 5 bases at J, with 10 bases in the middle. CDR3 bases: TGCGCCAGCAGCCAAGACGGACAGAGGGAGACCCAGTACTTC. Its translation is CASSQDGQRETQYF.

The CDR3 nucleotides are TGTGCCAGTGCCCCGGGCCCCCGAGGAGAGACCCAGTACTTC. Amino acids: CASAPGPRGETQYF. The chain combines TRBV19 with TRBJ2-5; no firm D call. The CDR3 is 14 amino acids. The V end was cut by 8 bases, the J end by 4 bases, with 17 bases between. The V gene's germline CDR1 is LNHDA and CDR2 SQIVND (reference sequence).

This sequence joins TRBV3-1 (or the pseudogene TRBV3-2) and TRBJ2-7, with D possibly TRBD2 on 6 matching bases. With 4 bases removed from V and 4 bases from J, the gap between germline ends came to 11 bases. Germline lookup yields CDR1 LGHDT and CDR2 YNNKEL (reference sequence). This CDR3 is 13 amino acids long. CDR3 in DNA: TGTGCCAGCAGCCTGACTAGTGGGTACGAGCAGTACTTC. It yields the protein CASSLTSGYEQYF.

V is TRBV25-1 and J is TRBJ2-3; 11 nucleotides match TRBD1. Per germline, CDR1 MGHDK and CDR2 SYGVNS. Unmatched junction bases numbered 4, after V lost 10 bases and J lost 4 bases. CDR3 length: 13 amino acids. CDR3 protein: CATGQGAADTQYF. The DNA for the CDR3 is TGTGCCACCGGACAGGGGGCGGCAGATACGCAGTATTTT.

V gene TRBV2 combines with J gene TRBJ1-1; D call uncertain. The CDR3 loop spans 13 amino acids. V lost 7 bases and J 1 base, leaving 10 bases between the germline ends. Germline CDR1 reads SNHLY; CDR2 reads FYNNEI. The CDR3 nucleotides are TGTGCCAGCACCAAGTTGGAGAACACTGAAGCTTTCTTT. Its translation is CASTKLENTEAFF.

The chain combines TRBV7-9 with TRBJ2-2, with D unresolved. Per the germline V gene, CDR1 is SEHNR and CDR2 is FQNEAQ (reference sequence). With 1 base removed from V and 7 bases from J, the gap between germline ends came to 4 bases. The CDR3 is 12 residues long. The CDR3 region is CASSLVLGELFF. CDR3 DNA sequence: TGTGCCAGCAGCTTAGTTCTCGGGGAGCTGTTTTTT.

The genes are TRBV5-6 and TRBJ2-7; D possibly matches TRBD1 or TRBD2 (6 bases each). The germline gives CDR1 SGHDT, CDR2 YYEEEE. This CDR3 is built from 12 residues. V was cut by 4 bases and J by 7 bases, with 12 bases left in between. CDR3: CASSRLGGEQYF. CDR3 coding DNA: TGTGCCAGCAGCAGACTAGGGGGTGAGCAGTACTTC.

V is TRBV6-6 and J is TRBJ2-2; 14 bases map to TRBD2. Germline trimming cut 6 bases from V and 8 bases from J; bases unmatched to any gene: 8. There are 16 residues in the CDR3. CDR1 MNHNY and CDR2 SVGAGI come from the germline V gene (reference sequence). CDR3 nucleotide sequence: TGTGCCAGCAGGTTTTCGGGACTAGCGGGAGAGGGGGAGCTGTTTTTT. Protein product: CASRFSGLAGEGELFF.

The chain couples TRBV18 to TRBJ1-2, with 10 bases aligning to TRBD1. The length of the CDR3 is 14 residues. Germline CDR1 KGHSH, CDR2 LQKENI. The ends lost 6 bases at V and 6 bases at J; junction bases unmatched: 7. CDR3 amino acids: CASSAAGTGDGYTF. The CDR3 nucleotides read TGTGCCAGCTCGGCCGCCGGGACAGGGGATGGCTACACCTTC.

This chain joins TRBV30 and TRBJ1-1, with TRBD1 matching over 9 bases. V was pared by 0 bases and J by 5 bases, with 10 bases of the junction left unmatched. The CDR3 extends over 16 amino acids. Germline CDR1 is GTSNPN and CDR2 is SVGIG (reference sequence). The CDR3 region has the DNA TGTGCCTGGAGTGTCCCAGTGGTACAGGGGGCGACTGAAGCTTTCTTT. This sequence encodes CAWSVPVVQGATEAFF.

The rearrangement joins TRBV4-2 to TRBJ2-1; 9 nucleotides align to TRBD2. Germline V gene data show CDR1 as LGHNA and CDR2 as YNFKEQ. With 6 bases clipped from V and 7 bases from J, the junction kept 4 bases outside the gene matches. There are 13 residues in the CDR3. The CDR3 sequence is CASRAGGRNEQFF. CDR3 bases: TGTGCCAGCAGGGCGGGAGGGCGGAATGAGCAGTTCTTC.